The rows below give T cell receptor beta chains drawn from one sample of a study of blood T cells in healthy people across ages. TCRdb called the 5' RACE reads again in MiXCR, with one record for every CDR3 protein. The table shows hundreds of thousands of distinct CDR3 sequences, with roughly 43% occurring only once. The sequenced material came from blood. These receptors were collected from an elderly man in good health. The CDR3 runs from the conserved cysteine through the conserved F or W. Each record gives: CDR3 DNA, CDR3 protein, clone size, D gene, V gene, J gene, CDR3 length. D genes are given only for firm matches. Clone size is given for some rows only: seen once, a few or many times, or a class if the clone is expanded.

CDR3 DNA: TGCAGCGTTGAAAGAGGGGGGTTGGTTTTCTTT
CDR3 protein: CSVERGGLVFF
clone size: once
D gene: -
V gene: TRBV29-1
J gene: TRBJ1-1
CDR3 length: 11

CDR3 DNA: TGTGCCAGCAGCTTAGTAACCCAAGGGGGCAATGAGCAGTTCTTC
CDR3 protein: CASSLVTQGGNEQFF
clone size: -
D gene: -
V gene: TRBV7-2
J gene: TRBJ2-1
CDR3 length: 15

CDR3 DNA: TGTGCCAGCAGTGAAGCGCTTGGGATAGATCAGCCCCAGCATTTT
CDR3 protein: CASSEALGIDQPQHF
clone size: few
D gene: -
V gene: TRBV2
J gene: TRBJ1-5
CDR3 length: 15

CDR3 DNA: TGTGCCAGCAGCTTATCGGGTCTCGTCGGTGAGCAGTACTTC
CDR3 protein: CASSLSGLVGEQYF
clone size: -
D gene: -
V gene: TRBV7-3
J gene: TRBJ2-5
CDR3 length: 14

CDR3 DNA: TGTGCCAGCAGTTACGGCAGGGGTAAGGGGGAGACCCAGTACTTC
CDR3 protein: CASSYGRGKGETQYF
clone size: -
D gene: -
V gene: TRBV6-5
J gene: TRBJ2-5
CDR3 length: 15

CDR3 DNA: TGTGCCACTTCACGTAGGGCAGCCGAGAGAGAGACCCAGTACTTC
CDR3 protein: CATSRRAAERETQYF
clone size: few
D gene: -
V gene: TRBV7-2
J gene: TRBJ2-5
CDR3 length: 15

CDR3 DNA: TGTGCCAGCAGCGGCGGAGGGGCCAATGGAGAGCAGTTCTTC
CDR3 protein: CASSGGGANGEQFF
clone size: few
D gene: -
V gene: TRBV7-2
J gene: TRBJ2-1
CDR3 length: 14

CDR3 DNA: TGTGCCAGCAGTACCTGGGACAGGGGTACTAATGAGCAGTTCTTC
CDR3 protein: CASSTWDRGTNEQFF
clone size: few
D gene: TRBD1
V gene: TRBV6-1
J gene: TRBJ2-1
CDR3 length: 15

CDR3 DNA: TGCAGTGCTAGACCCCGGGGACTAGCTCAAAACAATGAGCAGTTCTTC
CDR3 protein: CSARPRGLAQNNEQFF
clone size: -
D gene: TRBD2
V gene: TRBV20-1
J gene: TRBJ2-1
CDR3 length: 16

CDR3 DNA: TGTGCCAGCAGCCCTGTTAGGGGACAGGGCATGTTCTACGAGCAGTTCTTC
CDR3 protein: CASSPVRGQGMFYEQFF
clone size: once
D gene: TRBD1
V gene: TRBV12-3/TRBV12-4
J gene: TRBJ2-1
CDR3 length: 17

CDR3 DNA: TGCGCCAGCAGCTCGGACAGGGGTAATTCACCCCCCCACTTT
CDR3 protein: CASSSDRGNSPPHF
clone size: -
D gene: TRBD1
V gene: TRBV5-1
J gene: TRBJ1-6
CDR3 length: 14

CDR3 DNA: TGCGCCAGCAGCCAAGACTTACTGATGAACACTGAAGCTTTCTTT
CDR3 protein: CASSQDLLMNTEAFF
clone size: few
D gene: -
V gene: TRBV4-3
J gene: TRBJ1-1
CDR3 length: 15

CDR3 DNA: TGTACCAGCAGCCAAGACGACCTCGGGGGGGCTCTCACCGGGGAGCTGTTTTTT
CDR3 protein: CTSSQDDLGGALTGELFF
clone size: -
D gene: TRBD2
V gene: TRBV4-2
J gene: TRBJ2-2
CDR3 length: 18

CDR3 DNA: TGCAGCGTTCTTAGCGGGAATGGATACGAGCAGTACTTC
CDR3 protein: CSVLSGNGYEQYF
clone size: -
D gene: TRBD2
V gene: TRBV29-1
J gene: TRBJ2-7
CDR3 length: 13

CDR3 DNA: TGTGCCACCAGTGATGGTTCGGGGGACATCCGGACCGGGGAGCTGTTTTTT
CDR3 protein: CATSDGSGDIRTGELFF
clone size: -
D gene: -
V gene: TRBV24-1
J gene: TRBJ2-2
CDR3 length: 17

CDR3 DNA: TGTGCCAGCAGCGCCGCGCCGACAGGGGTCGGGGAGACCCAGTACTTC
CDR3 protein: CASSAAPTGVGETQYF
clone size: few
D gene: TRBD1
V gene: TRBV9
J gene: TRBJ2-5
CDR3 length: 16

CDR3 DNA: TGTGCCAGCAGGGGAACCGGGACAGGGGAGGACGAGCAGTACTTC
CDR3 protein: CASRGTGTGEDEQYF
clone size: few
D gene: TRBD1
V gene: TRBV6-5
J gene: TRBJ2-7
CDR3 length: 15

CDR3 DNA: TGTGCCAGCAGTTCGGGCAGTTATTACACTGAAGCTTTCTTT
CDR3 protein: CASSSGSYYTEAFF
clone size: -
D gene: -
V gene: TRBV6-5
J gene: TRBJ1-1
CDR3 length: 14

CDR3 DNA: TGCGCCAGCAGCTTGGCGGGGGACAGCGGGAGTGGGCAAAACATTCAGTACTTC
CDR3 protein: CASSLAGDSGSGQNIQYF
clone size: -
D gene: -
V gene: TRBV5-1
J gene: TRBJ2-4
CDR3 length: 18

CDR3 DNA: TGTGCCAGCAGCCGAGGGGGGGCAGGTCTCGACTCCGAGACCCAGTACTTC
CDR3 protein: CASSRGGAGLDSETQYF
clone size: few
D gene: -
V gene: TRBV3-1
J gene: TRBJ2-5
CDR3 length: 17

CDR3 DNA: TGTGCCAGCAGAGACCCGAACCAAGAGACCCAGTACTTC
CDR3 protein: CASRDPNQETQYF
clone size: few
D gene: -
V gene: TRBV6-2/TRBV6-3
J gene: TRBJ2-5
CDR3 length: 13

CDR3 DNA: TGCGCCAGCAGCCAATTGGACCGACCCTACGAGCAGTACTTC
CDR3 protein: CASSQLDRPYEQYF
clone size: few
D gene: -
V gene: TRBV4-3
J gene: TRBJ2-7
CDR3 length: 14

CDR3 DNA: TGCGCCAGCAGTGACCCGAGGACAGAACAGTTCTTC
CDR3 protein: CASSDPRTEQFF
clone size: -
D gene: -
V gene: TRBV5-1
J gene: TRBJ2-1
CDR3 length: 12

CDR3 DNA: TGCGCCAGCAGCCAAGGTGCGGGGCTCAATGAGCAGTTCTTC
CDR3 protein: CASSQGAGLNEQFF
clone size: -
D gene: -
V gene: TRBV4-1
J gene: TRBJ2-1
CDR3 length: 14

CDR3 DNA: TGTGCCAGCAGCTCGACCGGGGGCTGGGGTTTAGGTGAGACCCAGTACTTC
CDR3 protein: CASSSTGGWGLGETQYF
clone size: few
D gene: -
V gene: TRBV11-1
J gene: TRBJ2-5
CDR3 length: 17

CDR3 DNA: TGTGCCAGATCACCCGGGGCCACCTACGAGCAGTACTTC
CDR3 protein: CARSPGATYEQYF
clone size: many
D gene: -
V gene: TRBV27
J gene: TRBJ2-7
CDR3 length: 13

CDR3 DNA: TGTGCCAGCTCCCTATTAATGACCGGGACTAGCGGACAAGAGACCCAGTACTTC
CDR3 protein: CASSLLMTGTSGQETQYF
clone size: few
D gene: TRBD2
V gene: TRBV18
J gene: TRBJ2-5
CDR3 length: 18

CDR3 DNA: TGTGCCAGCAGCGGTCAGGGGGGAAAACTGTTTTTT
CDR3 protein: CASSGQGGKLFF
clone size: -
D gene: TRBD1
V gene: TRBV7-2
J gene: TRBJ1-4
CDR3 length: 12

CDR3 DNA: TGTGCCAGCAGTGAAGAGGGCTACAATGAGCAGTTCTTC
CDR3 protein: CASSEEGYNEQFF
clone size: many
D gene: -
V gene: TRBV6-1
J gene: TRBJ2-1
CDR3 length: 13

CDR3 DNA: TGTGCCAGCAGTTCCCAAGGCAGATACAATGAGCAGTACTTC
CDR3 protein: CASSSQGRYNEQYF
clone size: -
D gene: -
V gene: TRBV6-2/TRBV6-3
J gene: TRBJ2-7
CDR3 length: 14

CDR3 DNA: TGTGCCAGCAGCTTACCGGGGACAGGGGGCTCTGGAAACACCATATATTTT
CDR3 protein: CASSLPGTGGSGNTIYF
clone size: -
D gene: TRBD1
V gene: TRBV7-9
J gene: TRBJ1-3
CDR3 length: 17

CDR3 DNA: TGTGCCAGCAGCAAAAACACGGGATGGGTTAATCAGCCCCAGCATTTT
CDR3 protein: CASSKNTGWVNQPQHF
clone size: few
D gene: -
V gene: TRBV21-1
J gene: TRBJ1-5
CDR3 length: 16

CDR3 DNA: TGCGCCAGCAGCTTGGGGACTAGTGTTTCCTACGAGCAGTACTTC
CDR3 protein: CASSLGTSVSYEQYF
clone size: few
D gene: TRBD2
V gene: TRBV5-1
J gene: TRBJ2-7
CDR3 length: 15

CDR3 DNA: TGCAGCGGAACCGGGACAGGGATTTACGAGCAGTTCTTC
CDR3 protein: CSGTGTGIYEQFF
clone size: -
D gene: TRBD1
V gene: TRBV29-1
J gene: TRBJ2-1
CDR3 length: 13

CDR3 DNA: TGCGCCAGCAGCTTGTCGGCCTCCTCCGCCAGCCTCGGGTACGAGCAGTACTTC
CDR3 protein: CASSLSASSASLGYEQYF
clone size: few
D gene: -
V gene: TRBV5-1
J gene: TRBJ2-7
CDR3 length: 18

CDR3 DNA: TGTGCCAGCAGCCGGCAAGTGGATGAAAAACTGTTTTTT
CDR3 protein: CASSRQVDEKLFF
clone size: -
D gene: -
V gene: TRBV7-2
J gene: TRBJ1-4
CDR3 length: 13

CDR3 DNA: TGCAGTGCTACCGACGGACAGGGCGGCGGCTACACCTTC
CDR3 protein: CSATDGQGGGYTF
clone size: -
D gene: TRBD1
V gene: TRBV20-1
J gene: TRBJ1-2
CDR3 length: 13

CDR3 DNA: TGTGCCAGCAGCTTAGTTGCTGGCCCGGAGACCCAGTACTTC
CDR3 protein: CASSLVAGPETQYF
clone size: many
D gene: -
V gene: TRBV7-2
J gene: TRBJ2-5
CDR3 length: 14

CDR3 DNA: TGTGCCAGCAGTTACATCAGGGGCTACGAGCAGTACTTC
CDR3 protein: CASSYIRGYEQYF
clone size: -
D gene: -
V gene: TRBV6-2/TRBV6-3
J gene: TRBJ2-7
CDR3 length: 13

CDR3 DNA: TGCAGTGCTAGTCACCGACTAGCGGGGGGTACAAATGAGCAGTTCTTC
CDR3 protein: CSASHRLAGGTNEQFF
clone size: few
D gene: TRBD2
V gene: TRBV20-1
J gene: TRBJ2-1
CDR3 length: 16

CDR3 DNA: TGCAGTGCTAGAGATCGAGGGGCAGCCAAAAACATTCAGTACTTC
CDR3 protein: CSARDRGAAKNIQYF
clone size: few
D gene: -
V gene: TRBV20-1
J gene: TRBJ2-4
CDR3 length: 15

CDR3 DNA: TGTGCCAGCAGCCCCGCTCGACGGCTAGCGGGGCTCTCTGGGGCCAACGTCCTGACTTTC
CDR3 protein: CASSPARRLAGLSGANVLTF
clone size: few
D gene: TRBD2
V gene: TRBV7-2
J gene: TRBJ2-6
CDR3 length: 20

CDR3 DNA: TGTGTCAGCAGCTTAGGGTACAGTAACACCGGGGAGCTGTTTTTT
CDR3 protein: CVSSLGYSNTGELFF
clone size: -
D gene: -
V gene: TRBV7-2
J gene: TRBJ2-2
CDR3 length: 15

CDR3 DNA: TGTGCCAGCAGCGAGCAGCCCTCCTACGAGCAGTACTTC
CDR3 protein: CASSEQPSYEQYF
clone size: -
D gene: -
V gene: TRBV7-2
J gene: TRBJ2-7
CDR3 length: 13

CDR3 DNA: TGCAGTGCTAGCGACCGGGACCCCTCCTACAATGAACAGTTCTTC
CDR3 protein: CSASDRDPSYNEQFF
clone size: once
D gene: -
V gene: TRBV20-1
J gene: TRBJ2-1
CDR3 length: 15

CDR3 DNA: TGTGCCAGCAGCTCGGAGAGAGGGTCGAACACCGGGGAGCTGTTTTTT
CDR3 protein: CASSSERGSNTGELFF
clone size: -
D gene: -
V gene: TRBV11-3
J gene: TRBJ2-2
CDR3 length: 16

CDR3 DNA: TGTGCCAGCAGCTTCGGCGTCGACCACAATGAGCAGTTCTTC
CDR3 protein: CASSFGVDHNEQFF
clone size: -
D gene: -
V gene: TRBV11-3
J gene: TRBJ2-1
CDR3 length: 14

CDR3 DNA: TGCAGTGCTTCACAGAGCGCGAACACCGGGGAGCTGTTTTTT
CDR3 protein: CSASQSANTGELFF
clone size: -
D gene: -
V gene: TRBV20-1
J gene: TRBJ2-2
CDR3 length: 14

CDR3 DNA: TGCAGCGTTGGGGGGGACGCAGATACGCAGTATTTT
CDR3 protein: CSVGGDADTQYF
clone size: once
D gene: -
V gene: TRBV29-1
J gene: TRBJ2-3
CDR3 length: 12

CDR3 DNA: TGTGCCAGCAGCTTAGCCCGTACCTCAGATACGCAGTATTTT
CDR3 protein: CASSLARTSDTQYF
clone size: many
D gene: -
V gene: TRBV7-8
J gene: TRBJ2-3
CDR3 length: 14

CDR3 DNA: TGTGCCAGCAGCTCCTGGACCAACACAGATACGCAGTATTTT
CDR3 protein: CASSSWTNTDTQYF
clone size: few
D gene: -
V gene: TRBV11-2
J gene: TRBJ2-3
CDR3 length: 14

CDR3 DNA: TGCAGCGTTGGCCTTAGCGGGATCGCGAGCGGGGAGCTGTTTTTT
CDR3 protein: CSVGLSGIASGELFF
clone size: -
D gene: TRBD2
V gene: TRBV29-1
J gene: TRBJ2-2
CDR3 length: 15

CDR3 DNA: TGTGCCACCAGCAGAAAACTGGGACAGCCATTAGATTCGCGGTACTTC
CDR3 protein: CATSRKLGQPLDSRYF
clone size: -
D gene: TRBD1
V gene: TRBV15
J gene: TRBJ2-4
CDR3 length: 16

CDR3 DNA: TGTGCCAGCAGCCAAGCCTCTGGGACGTCGGGGGCTGAAGCTTTCTTT
CDR3 protein: CASSQASGTSGAEAFF
clone size: few
D gene: -
V gene: TRBV4-2
J gene: TRBJ1-1
CDR3 length: 16